This T cell receptor (beta chain) was captured in a study of long-term antiretroviral therapy in people with HIV (dated by TCRdb to 2022 to 2024). Looking at the study overall: The earliest samples were collected about a decade before the 2015 WHO recommendation for immediate ART, when ART was typically delayed until CD4 counts fell. This retrospective serial study examined whether starting ART and sustained HIV suppression were associated with changes in the composition and diversity of the TRB repertoire in peripheral blood. From 30 adults with confirmed HIV infection, the cohort provided approximately 210 cryopreserved PBMC samples, gathered serially across a mean of approximately six years (range 1-12). No cross-contamination during QIAcube processing turned up in test extractions that ran a monoclonal T-cell line alongside 33 polyclonal samples. Of the roughly 32 participants with HIV, approximately 11 were female. General conclusions and limits of the study: The samples were dated from the mid-2000s to the late 2010s, and the ART regimens that were used may be less effective than current ART regimens. Inferences about post-ART repertoire changes were limited because no data were available on ART adherence, viral resistance or therapy changes. Because cell numbers in pre-ART samples were limited, unsorted PBMC were profiled instead of sorted CD4+ and CD8+ T cells. Compared with controls, HIV repertoires had narrower CDR3 length ranges, and the network structure pointed to an antigen-experienced repertoire that shifted only slightly toward naive after ART. Expanded TRB clones identified before ART initiation dominated the repertoire across all time points, though the dominance fluctuated and decreased in many PLHIV after ART. Because PBMC availability was limited, only the TCR beta chain was sequenced, with no alpha chain pairing. ART initiation was associated with a significant increase in TRB diversity, but diversity stayed significantly below transplant donor controls even after long-term ART.

Sequencing of the TRB variable region was done with the immunoSEQ hsTCRB v3.0 assay at survey level resolution. The targeted TRB sequencing depth was about 40,000-55,000 T-cell genomes per sample. Pooled TRB libraries were sequenced on an Illumina MiSeq with a v3 150-cycle kit. Turning to the authors' computational methods: Repertoire analysis was run in R within a reproducible Nextflow workflow that covered QC, data transformation and analysis. Custom analyses were implemented in LymphoSeq2, an R package for AIRR-Seq data exploration. After excluding a few samples that yielded fewer than 5000 total TRB sequences, approximately 170 HIV repertoires remained for analysis. Among the approximately 180 retained HIV repertoires, some 60 were collected before ART initiation and approximately 130 were collected after ART initiation. Repertoires were downsampled to 5000 TRB nucleotide sequences, with summary statistics averaged over 100 downsampling iterations. The analysis kept only TRB sequences whose CDR3 regions were at least seven amino acids long. Two measures captured diversity: a Shannon entropy-derived clonality score and the Gini coefficient. In repertoire networks, the top 5000 CDR3 amino acid sequences were linked whenever an edit distance of one separated two sequences. For TRB CDR3 amino acid sequences, antigen specificity groups and MHC restriction were predicted with GLIPH2. CDR3 amino acid sequences were matched against VDJdb and McPAS-TCR to flag known CMV, EBV, HIV or tissue antigen associations. Pre-ART, post-ART and control groups were compared with Wilcoxon signed-rank tests and Holm-Bonferroni correction. This immuneACCESS table, as held by TCRdb, lists in-frame sequences with V and J called but not all clones. Of the missing ones, under half trace to an unresolved V gene in checked studies; the others have no known cause. The V and J calls and clone size come from that table; D and trimming were worked out from the DNA. In all, the sample holds about 6,000 clones, and around 80% of those were seen once. The ten largest clones capture 9.5% to 13% of the sample.

With respect to this clone: Its antigen is unknown. Base qualities are missing; no much larger clone stands one base away.

Participants were included only if at least one PBMC sample before ART initiation and at least two post-ART samples were available. Treatment was received in the United States of America by all participants with HIV. Before DNA extraction, cryopreserved samples containing about 0.9-11 million PBMC were thawed and washed. At the time of the earliest PBMC sample, participants with HIV were aged between about 20 and 54 years. PBMC samples were contributed by each participant from 1-4 timepoints before ART initiation and 2-8 timepoints after ART initiation, with a median of 7 samples. For every participant, serial HIV viral load, CD4+ T-cell count, ART history and demographic data were obtained. Using a Qiagen kit on a QIAcube, genomic DNA was extracted from unsorted PBMC, with samples processed in batches of 12. The source of this sequence is a man in his forties with HIV. The sample in question was unsorted PBMCs, obtained 1.8 years before starting antiretroviral therapy.

The bases are TGCGGCCGCGGGGGAACTGGAAACACCATATATTTT. Its protein product is CGRGGTGNTIYF. The sequence is built from TRBV29-1 and TRBJ1-3; tentative D gene TRBD1, with 5 bases matching. CDR1 SQVTM and CDR2 ANQGSEA are derived from the germline V gene. The CDR3 spans 12 residues, from the cysteine through the phenylalanine. Just the 36-base CDR3 DNA is kept, in frame starting at base 1.